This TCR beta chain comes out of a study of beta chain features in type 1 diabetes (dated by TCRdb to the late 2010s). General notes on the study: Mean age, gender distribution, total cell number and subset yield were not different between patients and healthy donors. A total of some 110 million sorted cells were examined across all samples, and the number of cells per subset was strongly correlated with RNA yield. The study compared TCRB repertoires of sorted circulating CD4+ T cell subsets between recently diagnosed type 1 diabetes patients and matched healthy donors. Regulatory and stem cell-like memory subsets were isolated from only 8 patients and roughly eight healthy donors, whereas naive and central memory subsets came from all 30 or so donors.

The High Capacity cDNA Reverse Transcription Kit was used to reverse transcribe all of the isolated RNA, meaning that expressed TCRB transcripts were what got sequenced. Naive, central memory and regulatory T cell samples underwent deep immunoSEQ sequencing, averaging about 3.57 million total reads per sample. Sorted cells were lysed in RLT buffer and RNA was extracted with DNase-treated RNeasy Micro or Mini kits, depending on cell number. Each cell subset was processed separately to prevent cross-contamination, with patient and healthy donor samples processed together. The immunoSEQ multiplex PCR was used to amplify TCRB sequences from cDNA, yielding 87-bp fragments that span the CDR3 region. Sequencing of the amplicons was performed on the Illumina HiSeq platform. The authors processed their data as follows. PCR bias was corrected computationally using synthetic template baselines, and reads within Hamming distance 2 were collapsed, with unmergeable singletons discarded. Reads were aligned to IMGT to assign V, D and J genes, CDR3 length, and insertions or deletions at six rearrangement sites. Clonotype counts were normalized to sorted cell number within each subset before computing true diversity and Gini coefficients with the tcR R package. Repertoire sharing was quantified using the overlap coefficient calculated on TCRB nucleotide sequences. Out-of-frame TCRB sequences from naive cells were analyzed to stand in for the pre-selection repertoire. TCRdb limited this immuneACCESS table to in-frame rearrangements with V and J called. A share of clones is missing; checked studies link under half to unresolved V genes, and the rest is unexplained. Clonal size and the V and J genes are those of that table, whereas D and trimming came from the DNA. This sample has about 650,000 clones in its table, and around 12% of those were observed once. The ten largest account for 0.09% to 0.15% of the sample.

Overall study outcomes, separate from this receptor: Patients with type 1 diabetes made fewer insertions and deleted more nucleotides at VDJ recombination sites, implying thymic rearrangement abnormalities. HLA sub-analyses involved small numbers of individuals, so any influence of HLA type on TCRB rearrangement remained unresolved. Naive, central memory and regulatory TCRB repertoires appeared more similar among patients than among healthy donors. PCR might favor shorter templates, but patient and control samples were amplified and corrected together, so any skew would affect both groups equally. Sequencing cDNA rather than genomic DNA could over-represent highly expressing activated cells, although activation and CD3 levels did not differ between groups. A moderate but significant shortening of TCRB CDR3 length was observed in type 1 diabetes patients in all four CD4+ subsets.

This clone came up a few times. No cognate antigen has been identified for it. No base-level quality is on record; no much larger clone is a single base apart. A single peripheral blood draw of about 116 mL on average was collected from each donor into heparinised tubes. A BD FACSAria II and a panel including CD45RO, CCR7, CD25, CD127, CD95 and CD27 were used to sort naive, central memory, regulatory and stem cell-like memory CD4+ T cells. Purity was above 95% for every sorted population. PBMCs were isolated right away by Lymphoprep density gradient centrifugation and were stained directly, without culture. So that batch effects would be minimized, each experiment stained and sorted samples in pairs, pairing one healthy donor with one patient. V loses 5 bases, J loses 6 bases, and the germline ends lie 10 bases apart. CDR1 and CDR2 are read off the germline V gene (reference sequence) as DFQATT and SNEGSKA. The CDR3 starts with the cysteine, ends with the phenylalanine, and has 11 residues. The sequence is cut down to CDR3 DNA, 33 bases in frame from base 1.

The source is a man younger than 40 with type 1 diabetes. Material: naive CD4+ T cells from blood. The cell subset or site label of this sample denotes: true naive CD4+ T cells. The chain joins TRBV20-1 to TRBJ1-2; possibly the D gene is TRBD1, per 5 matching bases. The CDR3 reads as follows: CSAFQGNGYTF. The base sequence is TGCAGTGCTTTTCAGGGAAATGGCTACACCTTC.